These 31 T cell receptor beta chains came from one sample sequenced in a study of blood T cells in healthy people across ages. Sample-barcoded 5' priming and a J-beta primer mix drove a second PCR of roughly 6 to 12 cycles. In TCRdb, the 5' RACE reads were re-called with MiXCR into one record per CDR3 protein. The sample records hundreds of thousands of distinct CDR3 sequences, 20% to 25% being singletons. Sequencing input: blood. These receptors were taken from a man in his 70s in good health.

For the CDR3, the DNA is TGTGCCAGCAGCTTAGGTCCCCAGACCCAGTACTTC. Its translation is CASSLGPQTQYF. V and J are TRBV7-2 and TRBJ2-5; no clear D gene. There are 12 residues in the CDR3. V was trimmed by 1 base and J by 6 bases, leaving 6 bases between them. Germline assignment: CDR1 SGHTA and CDR2 FQGNSA.

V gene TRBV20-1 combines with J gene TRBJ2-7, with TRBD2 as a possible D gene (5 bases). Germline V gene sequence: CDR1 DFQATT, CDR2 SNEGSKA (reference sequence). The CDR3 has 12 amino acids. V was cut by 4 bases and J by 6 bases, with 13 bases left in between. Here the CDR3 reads CSANIAGAEQYF. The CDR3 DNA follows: TGCAGTGCTAACATCGCGGGTGCCGAGCAGTACTTC.

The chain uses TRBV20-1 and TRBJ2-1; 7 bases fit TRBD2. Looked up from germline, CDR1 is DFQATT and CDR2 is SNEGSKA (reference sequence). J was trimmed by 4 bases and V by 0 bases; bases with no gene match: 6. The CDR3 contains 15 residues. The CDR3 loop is CSARDLPGGYNEQFF. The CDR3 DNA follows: TGCAGTGCTAGAGATCTTCCGGGAGGTTACAATGAGCAGTTCTTC.

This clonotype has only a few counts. The DNA of the CDR3 is TGTGCCAGCAGCACCCGACAGTCGCAAGGCTACGAGCAGTACTTC. Translating it yields CASSTRQSQGYEQYF. The chain carries TRBV11-2 and TRBJ2-1; tentatively, D is TRBD1 (5 bases). The tail of the sequence fits TRBJ2-7 better, so the J call may be wrong. The germline CDR1 and CDR2 sequences are SGHAT and FQNNGV. This CDR3 contains 15 residues.

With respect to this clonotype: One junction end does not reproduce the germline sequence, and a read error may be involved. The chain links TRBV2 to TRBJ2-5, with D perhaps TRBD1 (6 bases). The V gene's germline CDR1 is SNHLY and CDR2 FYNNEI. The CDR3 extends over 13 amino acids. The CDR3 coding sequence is TGTACCAGCAACCGGGACATCCAAGAGACCCAGTACTTC. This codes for CTSNRDIQETQYF.

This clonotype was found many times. For the CDR3, the DNA is TGTGCCAGCAGTTTGGGGTGGGGTGGCGGGCTTCAAGAGACCCAGTACTTC. This encodes CASSLGWGGGLQETQYF. The chain has TRBV27 and TRBJ2-5; a possible D gene is TRBD2 (5 bases). This CDR3 comprises 17 residues. Trimming removed 3 bases from V and 2 bases from J, with 19 bases in between. Germline V gene sequence: CDR1 MNHEY, CDR2 SMNVEV (reference sequence).

CDR3: CASGPQGGPGYGYTF. The CDR3 DNA follows: TGTGCTAGTGGTCCCCAGGGGGGACCTGGGTATGGCTACACCTTC. The chain has TRBV12-5 and TRBJ1-2, with 7 nucleotides matching TRBD1. Germline loops: CDR1 LGHNT, CDR2 FRNRAP. The J segment lost 5 bases and the V segment lost 5 bases, leaving 11 bases of the junction unmatched. The CDR3 extends over 15 amino acids. The full variable domain, its missing parts supplied by reference TRBV12-5 and TRBJ1-2, is DARVTQTPRHKVTEMGQEVTMRCQPILGHNTVFWYRQTMMQGLELLAYFRNRAPLDDSGMPKDRFSAEMPDATLATLKIQPSEPRDSAVYFCASGPQGGPGYGYTFGSGTRLTVV.

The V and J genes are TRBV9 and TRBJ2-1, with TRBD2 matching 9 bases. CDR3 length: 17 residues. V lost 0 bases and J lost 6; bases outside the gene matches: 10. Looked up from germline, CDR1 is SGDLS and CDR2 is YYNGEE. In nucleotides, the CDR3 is TGTGCCAGCAGCGTAGTGGTAGCGGGAGATGAGGGCAATGAGCAGTTCTTC. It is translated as CASSVVVAGDEGNEQFF.

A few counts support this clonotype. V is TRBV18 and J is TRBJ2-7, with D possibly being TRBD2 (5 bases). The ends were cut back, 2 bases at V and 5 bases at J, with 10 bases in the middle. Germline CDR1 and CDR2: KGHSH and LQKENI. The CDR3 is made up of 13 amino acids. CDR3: CASSPELGDEQYF. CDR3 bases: TGTGCCAGCTCACCAGAATTGGGAGACGAGCAGTACTTC.

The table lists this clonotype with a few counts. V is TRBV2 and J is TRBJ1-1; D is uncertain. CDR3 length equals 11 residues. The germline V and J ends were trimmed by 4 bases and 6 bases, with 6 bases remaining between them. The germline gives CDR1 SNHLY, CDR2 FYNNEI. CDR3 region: CASSARAEAFF. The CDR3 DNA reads TGTGCCAGCAGTGCCAGAGCTGAAGCTTTCTTT.

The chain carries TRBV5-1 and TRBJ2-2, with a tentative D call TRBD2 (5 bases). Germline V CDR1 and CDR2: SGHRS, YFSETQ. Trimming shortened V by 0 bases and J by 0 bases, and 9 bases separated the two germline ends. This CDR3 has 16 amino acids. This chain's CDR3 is CASSLAAGSNTGELFF. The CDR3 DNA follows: TGCGCCAGCAGCTTGGCGGCGGGCTCGAACACCGGGGAGCTGTTTTTT.

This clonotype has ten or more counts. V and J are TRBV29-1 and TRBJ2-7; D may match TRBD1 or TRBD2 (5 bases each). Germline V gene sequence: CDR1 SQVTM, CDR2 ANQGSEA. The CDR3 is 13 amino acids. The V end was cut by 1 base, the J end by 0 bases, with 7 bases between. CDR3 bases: TGCAGCGTTGAAGGGGGGACCTCCTACGAGCAGTACTTC. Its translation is CSVEGGTSYEQYF.

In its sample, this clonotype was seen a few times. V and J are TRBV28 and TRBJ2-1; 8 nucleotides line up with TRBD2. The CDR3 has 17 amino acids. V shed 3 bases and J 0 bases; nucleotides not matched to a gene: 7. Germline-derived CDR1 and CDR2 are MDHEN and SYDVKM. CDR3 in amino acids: CASSFPCGRSSYNEQFF. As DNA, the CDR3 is TGTGCCAGCAGTTTCCCTTGCGGGAGGTCCTCCTACAATGAGCAGTTCTTC.

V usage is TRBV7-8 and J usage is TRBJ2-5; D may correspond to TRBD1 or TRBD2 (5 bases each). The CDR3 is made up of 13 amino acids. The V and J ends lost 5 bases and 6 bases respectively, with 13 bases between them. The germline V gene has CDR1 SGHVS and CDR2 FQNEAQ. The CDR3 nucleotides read TGTGCCAGCAGCCTCTCAGGGACGCAGACCCAGTACTTC. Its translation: CASSLSGTQTQYF. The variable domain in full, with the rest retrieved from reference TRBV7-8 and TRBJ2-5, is GAGVSQSPRYKVAKRGQDVALRCDPISGHVSLFWYQQALGQGPEFLTYFQNEAQLDKSGLPSDRFFAERPEGSVSTLKIQRTQQEDSAVYLCASSLSGTQTQYFGPGTRLLVL.

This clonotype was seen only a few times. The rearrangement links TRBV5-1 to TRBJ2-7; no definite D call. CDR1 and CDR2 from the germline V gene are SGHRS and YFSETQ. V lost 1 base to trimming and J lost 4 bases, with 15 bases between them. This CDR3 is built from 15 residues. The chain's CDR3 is CASSLQHQPEYEQYF. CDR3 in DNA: TGCGCCAGCAGCTTGCAGCACCAACCTGAATACGAGCAGTACTTC.

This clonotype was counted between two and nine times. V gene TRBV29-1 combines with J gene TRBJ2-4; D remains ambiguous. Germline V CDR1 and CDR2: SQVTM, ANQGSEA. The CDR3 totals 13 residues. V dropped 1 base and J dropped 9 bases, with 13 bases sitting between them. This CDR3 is CSVEGIGLGIQYF. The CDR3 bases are TGCAGCGTTGAAGGTATAGGGTTGGGCATTCAGTACTTC.

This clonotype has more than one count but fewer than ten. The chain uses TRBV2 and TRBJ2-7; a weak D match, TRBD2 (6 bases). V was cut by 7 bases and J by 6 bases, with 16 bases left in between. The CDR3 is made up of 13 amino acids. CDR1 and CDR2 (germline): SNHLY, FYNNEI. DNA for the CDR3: TGTGCCAGCACTCCCGGGAGTATCGGCGAGCAGTACTTC. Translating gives CASTPGSIGEQYF.

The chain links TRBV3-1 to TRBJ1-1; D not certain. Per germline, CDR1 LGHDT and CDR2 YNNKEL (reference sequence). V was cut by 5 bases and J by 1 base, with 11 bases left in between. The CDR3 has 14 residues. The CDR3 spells CASSYPGRNTEAFF. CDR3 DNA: TGTGCCAGCAGCTACCCCGGGAGGAACACTGAAGCTTTCTTT.

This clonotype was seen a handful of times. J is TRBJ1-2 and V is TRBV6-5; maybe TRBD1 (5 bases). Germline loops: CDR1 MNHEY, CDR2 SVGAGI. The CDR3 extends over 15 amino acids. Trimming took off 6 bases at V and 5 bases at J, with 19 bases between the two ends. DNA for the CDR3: TGTGCCAGCAGCCTACAAGTTCAGGGCGGATATGGCTACACCTTC. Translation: CASSLQVQGGYGYTF.

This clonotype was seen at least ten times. In nucleotides, the CDR3 is TGTGCCAGCAGTTACTCGAGTGGAGCCAAAAACATTCAGTACTTC. This codes for CASSYSSGAKNIQYF. The rearrangement joins TRBV6-5 to TRBJ2-4; D is unresolved. V was cut by 0 bases and J by 0 bases, with 6 bases left in between. Germline V gene sequence: CDR1 MNHEY, CDR2 SVGAGI. CDR3 length: 15 residues.

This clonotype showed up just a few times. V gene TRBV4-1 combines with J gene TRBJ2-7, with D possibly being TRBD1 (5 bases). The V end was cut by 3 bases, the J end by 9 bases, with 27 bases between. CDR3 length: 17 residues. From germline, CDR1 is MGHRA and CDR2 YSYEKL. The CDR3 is CASSHLIIGQEPGRQYF. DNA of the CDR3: TGCGCCAGCAGCCACCTTATTATCGGACAAGAACCCGGACGGCAGTACTTC.

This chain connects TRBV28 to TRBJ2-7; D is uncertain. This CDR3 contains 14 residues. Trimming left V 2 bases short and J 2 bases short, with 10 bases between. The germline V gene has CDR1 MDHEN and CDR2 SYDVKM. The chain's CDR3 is CASSLRVRAYEQYF. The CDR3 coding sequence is TGTGCCAGCAGTTTAAGGGTACGGGCCTACGAGCAGTACTTC.

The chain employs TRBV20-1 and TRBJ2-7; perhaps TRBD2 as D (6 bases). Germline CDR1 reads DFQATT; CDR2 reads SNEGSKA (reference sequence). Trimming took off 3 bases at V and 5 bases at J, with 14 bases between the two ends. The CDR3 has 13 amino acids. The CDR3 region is CSASLRGPDEQYF. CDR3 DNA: TGCAGTGCTAGTTTGCGGGGCCCAGACGAGCAGTACTTC.

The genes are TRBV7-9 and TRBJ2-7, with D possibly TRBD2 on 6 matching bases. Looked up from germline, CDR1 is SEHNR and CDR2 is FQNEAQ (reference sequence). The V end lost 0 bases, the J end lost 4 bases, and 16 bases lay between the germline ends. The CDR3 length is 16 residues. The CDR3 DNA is TGTGCCAGCAGCTTAGCGCAGCCGGGAGATGGTTACGAGCAGTACTTC. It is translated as CASSLAQPGDGYEQYF.

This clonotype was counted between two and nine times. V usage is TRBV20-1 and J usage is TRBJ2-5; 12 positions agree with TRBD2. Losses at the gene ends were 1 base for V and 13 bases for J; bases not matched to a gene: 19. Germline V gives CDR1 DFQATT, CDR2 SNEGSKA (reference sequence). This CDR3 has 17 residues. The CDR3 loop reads CSARGGTSGSGVEERYF. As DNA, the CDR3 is TGCAGTGCTAGAGGTGGGACTAGCGGGTCCGGGGTGGAAGAGCGGTACTTC.

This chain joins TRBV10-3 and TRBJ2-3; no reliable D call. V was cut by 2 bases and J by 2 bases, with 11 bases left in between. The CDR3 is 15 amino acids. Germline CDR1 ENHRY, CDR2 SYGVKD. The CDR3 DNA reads TGTGCCATCAGTGAGGATCTGGGGTCCACAGATACGCAGTATTTT. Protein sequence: CAISEDLGSTDTQYF.

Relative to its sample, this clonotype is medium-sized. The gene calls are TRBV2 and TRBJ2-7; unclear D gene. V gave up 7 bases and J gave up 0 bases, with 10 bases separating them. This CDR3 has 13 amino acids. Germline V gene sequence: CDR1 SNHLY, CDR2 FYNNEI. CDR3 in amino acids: CASTVGDSYEQYF. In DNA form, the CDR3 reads TGTGCCAGCACGGTGGGCGACTCCTACGAGCAGTACTTC.

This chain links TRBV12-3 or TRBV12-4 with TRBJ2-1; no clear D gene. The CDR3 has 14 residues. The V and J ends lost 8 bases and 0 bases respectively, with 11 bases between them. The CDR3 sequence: CASRLMGSYNEQFF. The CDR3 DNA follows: TGTGCCAGCCGCTTAATGGGCTCCTACAATGAGCAGTTCTTC.

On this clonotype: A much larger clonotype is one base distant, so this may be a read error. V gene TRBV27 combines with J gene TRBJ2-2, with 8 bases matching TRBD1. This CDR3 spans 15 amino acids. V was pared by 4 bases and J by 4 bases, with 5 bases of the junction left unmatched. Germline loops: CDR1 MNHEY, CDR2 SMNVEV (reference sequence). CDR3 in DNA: TGTGCCAGCAGTTCCGGGACAGGAAGCACCGGGGAGCTGTTTTTT. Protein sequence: CASSSGTGSTGELFF.

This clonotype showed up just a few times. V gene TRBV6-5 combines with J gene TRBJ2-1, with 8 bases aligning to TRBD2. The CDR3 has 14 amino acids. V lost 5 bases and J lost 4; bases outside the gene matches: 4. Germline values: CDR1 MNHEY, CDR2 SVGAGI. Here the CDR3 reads CASSLLAEYNEQFF. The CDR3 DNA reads TGTGCCAGCAGTCTACTAGCGGAGTACAATGAGCAGTTCTTC.

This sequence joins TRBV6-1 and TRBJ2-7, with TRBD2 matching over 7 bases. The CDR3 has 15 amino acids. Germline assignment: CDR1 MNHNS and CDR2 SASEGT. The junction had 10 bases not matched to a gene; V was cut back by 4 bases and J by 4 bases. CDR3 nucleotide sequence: TGTGCCAGCAGTGCACTAGCGACCGCTTCTTACGAGCAGTACTTC. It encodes CASSALATASYEQYF.